These 26 T cell receptor beta chains originate from one sample sequenced in a study of breast tumors, draining lymph nodes, adjacent tissues. Breast cancer patients provided tissue from their axillary draining lymph nodes. TCRdb used MiXCR to reprocess the multiplex PCR reads, holding one entry per CDR3 protein. The sample records around 230,000 distinct CDR3 sequences, 32% being singletons. Sequencing was performed on axillary lymph node tissue. These receptors all stem from a female donor with breast cancer. Some clones in this sample may be carry-over from other donors' samples.

This rearrangement joins TRBV6-1 to TRBJ1-1; no firm D call. The V gene lost 5 bases and the J gene lost 7 bases, with 17 bases spanning the gap. The CDR3 loop spans 14 amino acids. CDR1 and CDR2 (germline): MNHNS, SASEGT. In DNA, the CDR3 is TGTGCCAGCAGTCCGCGGCGAGGTTTGGGTGAAGCTTTCTTT. Translating it yields CASSPRRGLGEAFF.

At least ten counts were recorded for this clonotype. This chain joins TRBV6-5 and TRBJ2-3; the D gene could be TRBD1 or TRBD2 (5 bases each). Germline V gene lookup returns CDR1 MNHEY and CDR2 SVGAGI. Deletions cut 7 bases from V and 3 bases from J, with 23 bases between. This CDR3 has 17 residues. The CDR3 nucleotides read TGTGCCAGCAAAATGGATCCCGGGACCCTAGGGACAGATACGCAGTATTTT. It codes for CASKMDPGTLGTDTQYF.

This clonotype has a count of ten or more. The chain carries TRBV5-1 and TRBJ2-1; no definite D call. The CDR3 is 19 residues long. Trimming removed 0 bases from V and 7 bases from J, with 26 bases in between. Germline V gives CDR1 SGHRS, CDR2 YFSETQ. CDR3 sequence reads: CASSLGIGRAGQLGNEQFF. The CDR3, as DNA: TGCGCCAGCAGCTTGGGGATCGGTAGGGCTGGGCAGTTGGGGAATGAGCAGTTCTTC.

This clonotype appeared a single time. The chain couples TRBV11-2 to TRBJ2-3; 9 bases map to TRBD2. In germline, CDR1 is SGHAT, CDR2 FQNNGV. J gave up 5 bases and V 0 bases, and 3 bases lay outside the gene matches. This CDR3 comprises 15 residues. CDR3 in DNA: TGTGCCAGCAGCTTAGATATGACTAGCGGAGATACGCAGTATTTT. Protein sequence: CASSLDMTSGDTQYF.

As to this clonotype: A much larger clone is a single base away; this may be a read error. The genes are TRBV6-6 and TRBJ2-2; D remains unclear. Germline assignment: CDR1 MNHNY and CDR2 SVGAGI (reference sequence). This CDR3 is built from 14 residues. The ends were cut back, 8 bases at V and 6 bases at J, with 16 bases in the middle. The CDR3 spells CASLDIWAPGELFF. CDR3 nucleotides: TGTGCCAGCCTTGACATTTGGGCCCCCGGGGAGCTGTTTTTT.

This clonotype occurred many times. As DNA, the CDR3 is TGTGCCAGCAGCCTGCGATCGCAGGGGTACGAGCAGTACTTC. Amino acid sequence: CASSLRSQGYEQYF. V usage is TRBV7-8 and J usage is TRBJ2-7, with a possible D match to TRBD1 (6 bases). The length of the CDR3 is 14 residues. In germline, CDR1 is SGHVS, CDR2 FQNEAQ. Trimming removed 5 bases at V and 4 bases at J, with 15 bases between. Looking up the rest from reference TRBV7-8 and TRBJ2-7 gives the full variable domain: GAGVSQSPRYKVAKRGQDVALRCDPISGHVSLFWYQQALGQGPEFLTYFQNEAQLDKSGLPSDRFFAERPEGSVSTLKIQRTQQEDSAVYLCASSLRSQGYEQYFGPGTRLTVT.

This clonotype was detected many times. The rearrangement uses TRBV11-2 and TRBJ2-1; TRBD2 aligns across 7 bases. V shed 0 bases, J shed 2 bases, and the junction held 1 base outside the gene matches. The CDR3 is 15 residues long. Germline V gives CDR1 SGHAT, CDR2 FQNNGV. The CDR3 protein is CASSLDGTTYNEQFF. The CDR3 DNA reads as TGTGCCAGCAGCTTAGATGGGACTACCTACAATGAGCAGTTCTTC.

This clonotype was picked up many times. This chain uses TRBV5-5 with TRBJ2-5; 8 bases line up with TRBD2. The length of the CDR3 is 15 residues. In germline, CDR1 is SGHKS, CDR2 YYEKEE (reference sequence). J was trimmed by 1 base and V by 0 bases; bases with no gene match: 2. The CDR3 here is CASSLVGTSQETQYF. Here the CDR3 DNA reads TGTGCCAGCAGCTTGGTGGGGACTAGCCAAGAGACCCAGTACTTC.

This clonotype was detected ten times or more. This sequence joins TRBV5-1 and TRBJ2-4, with 11 bases identical to TRBD1. Per germline, CDR1 SGHRS and CDR2 YFSETQ. The CDR3 length is 18 residues. V lost 4 bases, J lost 7 bases, and 16 bases stayed unmatched. For the CDR3, the DNA is TGCGCCAGCAGCCCCTTACGTTCGGACAGGGGGCGAGACAACATTCAGTACTTC. It translates to CASSPLRSDRGRDNIQYF.

Many counts were recorded for this clonotype. The J gene is TRBJ2-3, the V gene TRBV4-2; 7 nucleotides agree with TRBD2. The germline V gene has CDR1 LGHNA and CDR2 YNFKEQ. V lost 0 bases and J lost 5; bases outside the gene matches: 17. The CDR3 has 19 amino acids. The CDR3 region has the DNA TGTGCCAGCAGCCAAGAAGGTATAGGTGGGCGGGAGTGGGGAGATACGCAGTATTTT. Protein sequence: CASSQEGIGGREWGDTQYF.

The chain joins TRBV24-1 to TRBJ2-5; 9 bases are shared with TRBD1. After removal of 11 bases from V and 3 bases from J, the junction contained 9 bases not matched to a gene. This CDR3 comprises 14 residues. The germline V gene has CDR1 KGHDR and CDR2 SFDVKD. CDR3 DNA: TGTGCCAAGGACAGGGGCAGTTGGGAAGAGACCCAGTACTTC. Translating it yields CAKDRGSWEETQYF.

This clonotype was observed at least ten times. The chain links TRBV20-1 to TRBJ2-7; D call uncertain. Germline lookup yields CDR1 DFQATT and CDR2 SNEGSKA (reference sequence). The CDR3 has 13 amino acids. Trimming took 0 bases from V and 2 from J, leaving 8 bases between them. DNA for the CDR3: TGCAGTGCTAGAGAAGGGCCGGCCTACGAGCAGTACTTC. Amino acid sequence: CSAREGPAYEQYF.

This clonotype occurred many times. The gene calls are TRBV20-1 and TRBJ2-2; 8 bases map to TRBD2. The V gene end was trimmed by 3 bases and the J gene end by 0 bases; junction bases not matched to a gene: 18. The CDR3 runs to 20 residues. The germline V gene has CDR1 DFQATT and CDR2 SNEGSKA (reference sequence). The CDR3 here is CSASGGKNSGKKPNTGELFF. CDR3 DNA sequence: TGCAGTGCTAGTGGGGGGAAGAATAGCGGGAAGAAACCGAACACCGGGGAGCTGTTTTTT.

This clonotype came up many times. The chain is built from TRBV5-6 and TRBJ1-2; possible D gene TRBD1, 5 bases. The V gene's germline CDR1 is SGHDT and CDR2 YYEEEE. Trimming left V 5 bases short and J 3 bases short, with 14 bases between. CDR3 length: 14 amino acids. The CDR3 coding sequence is TGTGCCAGCAGATTCTTAGACAGCTACTATGGCTACACCTTC. Translation gives CASRFLDSYYGYTF.

This clonotype came up many times. The chain couples TRBV6-2 or TRBV6-3 to TRBJ2-1; 10 positions agree with TRBD2. The CDR3 runs 16 residues. Unmatched junction bases numbered 10, after V lost 5 bases and J lost 6 bases. CDR1 and CDR2 (germline): MNHEY, SVGEGT. The DNA for the CDR3 is TGTGCCAGCAGTCCTAAAGCGGGAGGGCCGCGCAATGAGCAGTTCTTC. It is translated as CASSPKAGGPRNEQFF.

On this clonotype itself: It may be a read error: a sequence one base away is much more abundant. The chain carries TRBV6-5 and TRBJ2-2, with 10 bases that match TRBD2. The length of the CDR3 is 16 residues. Germline CDR1 MNHEY, CDR2 SVGAGI. The DNA of the CDR3 is TGTGCCAGCAGTCACGGAGCGGGAGGGAACCCCGGGGAGCTGTTTTTT. Protein sequence: CASSHGAGGNPGELFF.

This clonotype has ten or more counts. The rearrangement uses TRBV7-3 and TRBJ2-1; D perhaps matches TRBD2 (5 bases). This CDR3 is 13 amino acids long. Germline V gene lookup returns CDR1 SGHTA and CDR2 FQGTGA. Trimming took off 4 bases at V and 10 bases at J, with 14 bases between the two ends. Here the CDR3 reads CASSSGLTGEQFF. Written as DNA, the CDR3 is TGTGCCAGCAGCTCTGGACTCACGGGGGAGCAGTTCTTC.

About this clonotype: Given a much more abundant clone one base away, this may be a read error. V gene TRBV7-2 combines with J gene TRBJ2-2; tentatively, D is TRBD1 or TRBD2 (5 bases each). The CDR3 has 17 amino acids. Germline CDR1 and CDR2: SGHTA and FQGNSA. CDR3 coding DNA: TGTGCCAGCAGCTTAGGAACCGGGACCAGAAACACCGGGCAGCTGTTTTTT. The encoded protein is CASSLGTGTRNTGQLFF.

This clonotype showed up just a few times. A read error may explain this, as a much larger clone is one base away. The chain joins TRBV11-2 to TRBJ2-7; D remains unclear. CDR3 length: 16 residues. V lost 3 bases, J lost 3 bases, and 18 bases lay in between. In germline, CDR1 is SGHAT, CDR2 FQNNGV. CDR3: CASSFPGRAGFYEQYF. The CDR3 bases are TGTGCCAGCAGCTTCCCGGGCCGGGCCGGTTTCTACGAGCAGTACTTC.

This clonotype was recorded a few times. The chain recombines TRBV5-1 with TRBJ1-1; no definite D call. V lost 1 base, J lost 0 bases, and 7 bases lay in between. Germline V gene sequence: CDR1 SGHRS, CDR2 YFSETQ. The CDR3 runs to 14 residues. CDR3 amino acids: CASSLSTLNTEAFF. The DNA for the CDR3 is TGCGCCAGCAGCTTGAGTACTTTGAACACTGAAGCTTTCTTT. Based on the CDR3 plus reference TRBV5-1 and TRBJ1-1, the full variable domain is KAGVTQTPRYLIKTRGQQVTLSCSPISGHRSVSWYQQTPGQGLQFLFEYFSETQRNKGNFPGRFSGRQFSNSRSEMNVSTLELGDSALYLCASSLSTLNTEAFFGQGTRLTVV.

At least ten counts were recorded for this clonotype. V usage is TRBV19 and J usage is TRBJ2-3, with 8 positions matching TRBD2. Germline CDR1 is LNHDA and CDR2 is SQIVND (reference sequence). The CDR3 sequence is 14 residues long. V lost 3 bases to trimming and J lost 5 bases; unmatched junction nucleotides: 4. CDR3 protein: CASSIGTSVDTQYF. The CDR3 DNA reads as TGTGCCAGTAGTATCGGGACTAGTGTAGATACGCAGTATTTT.

This clonotype has at least ten counts. DNA of the CDR3: TGTGCCAGTAGTATTGGGTTGACGGGGGGAGGTATGGAGACCCAGTACTTC. Translated, it gives CASSIGLTGGGMETQYF. The V gene is TRBV19, the J gene TRBJ2-5; 7 bases are a match to TRBD2. The germline V gene has CDR1 LNHDA and CDR2 SQIVND (reference sequence). With V trimmed by 3 bases and J by 5 bases, 15 bases remained unmatched. CDR3 length: 17 residues. The full variable domain, completed using reference TRBV19 and TRBJ2-5, is DGGITQSPKYLFRKEGQNVTLSCEQNLNHDAMYWYRQDPGQGLRLIYYSQIVNDFQKGDIAEGYSVSREKKESFPLTVTSAQKNPTAFYLCASSIGLTGGGMETQYFGPGTRLLVL.

This chain uses TRBV6-6 with TRBJ1-2; TRBD1 aligns across 9 bases. V lost 5 bases to trimming and J lost 3 bases; unmatched junction nucleotides: 4. The CDR3 is 14 amino acids. Germline V gene lookup returns CDR1 MNHNY and CDR2 SVGAGI (reference sequence). The CDR3: CASSDRQGDYGYTF. The CDR3, as DNA: TGTGCCAGCAGTGACAGACAGGGGGACTATGGCTACACCTTC.

This clonotype was counted ten times or more. This chain connects TRBV6-1 to TRBJ2-5; D might be TRBD1 (8 bases). Trimming took off 5 bases at V and 5 bases at J, with 15 bases between the two ends. This CDR3 has 14 residues. Per germline, CDR1 MNHNS and CDR2 SASEGT. Here the CDR3 DNA reads TGTGCCAGCAGTTCAGGACAGGGAGGGGAGACCCAGTACTTC. This translates into CASSSGQGGETQYF.

This clonotype was seen repeatedly, ten times or more. This rearrangement joins TRBV10-3 to TRBJ1-4, with D maybe TRBD1 (5 bases). The CDR3 spans 14 residues. Germline CDR1 ENHRY, CDR2 SYGVKD. The V gene lost 2 bases and the J gene lost 7 bases, with 11 bases spanning the gap. The CDR3 DNA sequence: TGTGCCATCAGTGAGGGGGGGAACGGTGAAAAACTGTTTTTT. Its translation is CAISEGGNGEKLFF.

The J gene is TRBJ2-2, the V gene TRBV7-2, with D possibly matching TRBD1 (5 bases). The V and J ends lost 4 bases and 7 bases respectively, with 10 bases between them. The CDR3 consists of 13 residues. The germline V gene encodes CDR1 SGHTA and CDR2 FQGNSA. The CDR3 loop is CASSSLRGGELFF. The CDR3 bases are TGTGCCAGCAGCTCCCTTAGGGGCGGGGAGCTGTTTTTT.